The rows below give T cell receptor beta chains drawn from one sample of a study of blood T cell repertoires in COVID-19. Using immunoSEQ multiplex PCR, the repertoire was profiled, and TCRdb retains in-frame clones only, with some absent. The sample has about 82,000 clones, 80% seen once. The sequenced sample consisted of peripheral blood. Receptor source: a woman aged 40 to 50 with active or convalescent COVID-19. CDR3s include the opening cysteine and the closing phenylalanine or tryptophan. D genes are given only for firm matches. Clone size is given for some rows only: seen once, a few or many times, or a class if the clone is expanded.

j_call v_call d_call clone_size cdr3_nt cdr3_aa
TRBJ2-1 TRBV6-1 . once TGTGCCAGCAGTGAACGCGGTTTTTACCCCCCAAATGAGCAGTTCTTC CASSERGFYPPNEQFF
TRBJ2-7 TRBV11-3 . . TGTGCCAGCAGCTTTAGGGGGACCTCCGGGTATGAGCAGTACTTC CASSFRGTSGYEQYF
TRBJ1-6 TRBV15 . . TGTGCCACCAGCAGTCCGAGCTCCTATAATTCACCCCTCCACTTT CATSSPSSYNSPLHF
TRBJ1-1 TRBV19 . few TGTGCCAGTAGTACGACGGGTCTCATGAACACTGAAGCTTTCTTT CASSTTGLMNTEAFF
TRBJ1-6 TRBV9 TRBD1 . TGTGCCAGCAGCGTAGAAGTGAGGGGACAGGGCTCTTCACCCCTCCACTTT CASSVEVRGQGSSPLHF
TRBJ2-5 TRBV7-2 TRBD1 . TGTGCCAGCAGCTTAGGACAGGGGGGCCAAGAGACCCAGTACTTC CASSLGQGGQETQYF
TRBJ2-1 TRBV2 TRBD2 . TGTGCCAGCAGTGCCCGACTAGCGGGAGGTGGCAATGAGCAGTTCTTC CASSARLAGGGNEQFF
TRBJ2-7 TRBV30 TRBD1 . TGTGCCTGGAATTTACCACAGGGGGCGCGGGAGCAGTACTTC CAWNLPQGAREQYF
TRBJ2-7 TRBV10-3 . . TGTGCCATCAGTGACCTCGGGGAAGGCTACGAGCAGTACTTC CAISDLGEGYEQYF
TRBJ1-6 TRBV7-8 TRBD1 . TGTGCCAGCAGCTTAGCCGGGACAGACTATTCACCCCTCCACTTT CASSLAGTDYSPLHF